This TCR beta chain came from a study of beta chain features in type 1 diabetes. CD4+ naive, central memory, regulatory and stem cell-like memory cells were sorted via CD45RO/CCR7/CD25/CD127/CD95/CD27. CDR1 and CDR2 (germline): SGHRS, YFSETQ. The CDR3 runs 15 residues. V was shortened by 4 bases and J by 2 bases, with 15 bases between the two germline ends. What was sequenced were expressed TCRB transcripts, since all of the isolated RNA had been reverse transcribed. Assay used: immunoSEQ multiplex PCR; TCRdb lists only in-frame clones, some missing. This sample has about 270,000 clones, with 13% to 15% found just once. This clone has a handful of counts.

The sequenced sample consisted of naive CD4+ T cells from blood. The chain employs TRBV5-1 and TRBJ2-5; no definite D call. This TCR derives from a woman in her forties in good health. The CDR3 region is CASSLRQELQETQYF. DNA for the CDR3: TGCGCCAGCAGCCTCAGACAAGAGCTGCAAGAGACCCAGTACTTC.